This entry concerns a single T cell receptor (beta chain). Its antigen is currently unknown. The entry originates in a study of OX40 agonist ivuxolimab in advanced cancers. Libraries were prepared by immunoSEQ multiplex PCR; TCRdb keeps only in-frame clonotypes and omits some of them. The sample has about 52,000 clones; 70% to 90% are singletons. Peripheral blood came from all dose cohorts at three timepoints. The CDR3 is 15 amino acids. J was trimmed by 5 bases and V by 4 bases; bases with no gene match: 11. From germline, CDR1 is SGHKS and CDR2 YYEKEE (reference sequence). General study findings and limits: There were also nonresponders showing low normalized T-cell clonal expansion.

The chain couples TRBV5-5 to TRBJ1-2, with 7 bases lining up with TRBD1. Here the sequenced sample was CD4+ or CD8+ T cells sorted from blood, taken in a trial of the OX40 agonist ivuxolimab. This clonotype was sampled from an adult with an advanced solid tumor such as melanoma, head and neck, liver or kidney cancer. The CDR3 bases are TGTGCCAGCAGCACCGTGGCAGGGGGAGTTTATGGCTACACCTTC. This gives the protein CASSTVAGGVYGYTF. The full variable domain, with the rest looked up from reference TRBV5-5 and TRBJ1-2, is DAGVTQSPTHLIKTRGQQVTLRCSPISGHKSVSWYQQVLGQGPQFIFQYYEKEERGRGNFPDRFSARQFPNYSSELNVNALLLGDSALYLCASSTVAGGVYGYTFGSGTRLTVV.